The entry below gives a single TCR beta chain sequence along with its context. CDR3 length: 14 residues. V lost 0 bases and J 8 bases, leaving 14 bases between the germline ends. Germline lookup yields CDR1 SGDLS and CDR2 YYNGEE. This record belongs to a study of T cell responses to AZD1222 COVID-19 vaccine. Data came from immunoSEQ multiplex PCR; TCRdb stores just in-frame clones and leaves some out. The table has about 66,000 clones, around 89% seen once. This sample comprised peripheral blood, obtained 28 days after the second dose of the MenACWY control vaccine. The chain joins TRBV9 to TRBJ1-2; D is perhaps TRBD1 (6 bases). The receptor was isolated from an adult who received the MenACWY meningococcal vaccine as a control. DNA of the CDR3: TGTGCCAGCAGCGTAGAGGGGGGTCCTAGCGGCTACACCTTC. This codes for CASSVEGGPSGYTF.